This T cell receptor beta chain was sequenced during a study of beta chain features in type 1 diabetes. The study's findings and limits: Moderately but significantly shorter TCRB CDR3s were found in Type 1 diabetes patients in all four CD4+ subsets. Compared with healthy donors, patients appeared to share more similar naive, central memory and regulatory TCRB repertoires. Resolution of whether HLA type affects TCRB rearrangement was not achieved here.

Regarding this clone: Antigen unknown.

Expressed TCRB transcripts were sequenced because the isolated RNA had all been reverse transcribed beforehand. The protocol was immunoSEQ multiplex PCR, while the TCRdb copy is restricted to in-frame clones and leaves out a portion. The repertoire holds about 660,000 clones, with over 12% as singletons. Donors contributed one heparinised blood draw apiece, averaging roughly 0.12 L. Via CD45RO/CCR7/CD25/CD127/CD95/CD27, cells of the CD4+ naive, central memory, regulatory and stem cell-like memory subsets were sorted. Sequenced input: naive CD4+ T cells from blood. The receptor's source is a man aged 18 to 29 with type 1 diabetes.

The DNA for the CDR3 is TGCGCCAGCAGCCAGGAGTTAAGGGGAAACACTGAAGCTTTCTTT. It encodes CASSQELRGNTEAFF. V and J are TRBV5-1 and TRBJ1-1; maybe TRBD1 (5 bases). The CDR3 has 15 amino acids. From germline, CDR1 is SGHRS and CDR2 YFSETQ. V lost 4 bases and J lost 2, with 15 bases in between. The variable domain in full, with the rest retrieved from reference TRBV5-1 and TRBJ1-1, is KAGVTQTPRYLIKTRGQQVTLSCSPISGHRSVSWYQQTPGQGLQFLFEYFSETQRNKGNFPGRFSGRQFSNSRSEMNVSTLELGDSALYLCASSQELRGNTEAFFGQGTRLTVV.